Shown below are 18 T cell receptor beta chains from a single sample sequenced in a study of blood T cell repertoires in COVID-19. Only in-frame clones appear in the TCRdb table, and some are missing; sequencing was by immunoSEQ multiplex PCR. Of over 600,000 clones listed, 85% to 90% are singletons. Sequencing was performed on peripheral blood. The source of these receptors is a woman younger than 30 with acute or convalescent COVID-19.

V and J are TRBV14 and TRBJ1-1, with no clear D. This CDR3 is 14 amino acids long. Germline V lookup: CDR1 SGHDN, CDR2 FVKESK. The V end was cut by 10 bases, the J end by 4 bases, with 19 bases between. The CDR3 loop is CATTRGGPSTEAFF. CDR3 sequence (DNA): TGTGCCACCACACGTGGAGGACCCAGCACTGAAGCTTTCTTT.

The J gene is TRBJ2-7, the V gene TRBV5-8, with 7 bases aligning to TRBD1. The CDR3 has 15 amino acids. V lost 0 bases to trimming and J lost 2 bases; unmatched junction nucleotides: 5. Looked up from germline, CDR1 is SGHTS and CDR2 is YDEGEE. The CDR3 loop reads CASSLGQGSPYEQYF. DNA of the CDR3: TGTGCCAGCAGCTTGGGACAGGGCTCCCCCTACGAGCAGTACTTC.

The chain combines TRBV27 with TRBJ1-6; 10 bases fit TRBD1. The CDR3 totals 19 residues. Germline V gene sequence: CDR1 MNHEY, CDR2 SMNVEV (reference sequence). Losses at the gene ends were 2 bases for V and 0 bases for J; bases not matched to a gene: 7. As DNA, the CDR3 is TGTGCCAGCAGTTTAGGGGGACAGGGGACGGTCTCCTATAATTCACCCCTCCACTTT. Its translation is CASSLGGQGTVSYNSPLHF.

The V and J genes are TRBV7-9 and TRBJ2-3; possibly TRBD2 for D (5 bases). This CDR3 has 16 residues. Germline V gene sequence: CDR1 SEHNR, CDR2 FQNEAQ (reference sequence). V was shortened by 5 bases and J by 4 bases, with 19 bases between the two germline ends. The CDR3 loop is CASSQPRGWDSDTQYF. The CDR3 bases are TGTGCCAGCAGCCAGCCACGGGGTTGGGATTCAGATACGCAGTATTTT.

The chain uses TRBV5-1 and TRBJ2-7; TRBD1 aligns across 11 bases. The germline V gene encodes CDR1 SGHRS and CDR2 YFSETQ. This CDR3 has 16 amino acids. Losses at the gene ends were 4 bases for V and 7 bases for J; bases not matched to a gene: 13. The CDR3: CASSTQGGTGGSEQYF. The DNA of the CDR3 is TGCGCCAGCAGCACCCAAGGGGGGACAGGGGGAAGTGAGCAGTACTTC. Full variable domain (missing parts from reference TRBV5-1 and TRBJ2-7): KAGVTQTPRYLIKTRGQQVTLSCSPISGHRSVSWYQQTPGQGLQFLFEYFSETQRNKGNFPGRFSGRQFSNSRSEMNVSTLELGDSALYLCASSTQGGTGGSEQYFGPGTRLTVT.

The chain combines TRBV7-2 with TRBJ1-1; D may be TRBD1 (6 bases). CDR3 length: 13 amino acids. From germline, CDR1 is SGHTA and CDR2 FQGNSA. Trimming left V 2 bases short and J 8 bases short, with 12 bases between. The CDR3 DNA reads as TGTGCCAGCAGCTTATTGTCAGGGGTGGAAGCTTTCTTT. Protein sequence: CASSLLSGVEAFF.

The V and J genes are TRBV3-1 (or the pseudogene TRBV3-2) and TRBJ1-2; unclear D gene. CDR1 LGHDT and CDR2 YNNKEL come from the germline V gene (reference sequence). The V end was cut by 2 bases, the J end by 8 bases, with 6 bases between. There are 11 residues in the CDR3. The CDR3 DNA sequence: TGTGCCAGCAGCCAAAAATCGGGCTACACCTTC. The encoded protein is CASSQKSGYTF.

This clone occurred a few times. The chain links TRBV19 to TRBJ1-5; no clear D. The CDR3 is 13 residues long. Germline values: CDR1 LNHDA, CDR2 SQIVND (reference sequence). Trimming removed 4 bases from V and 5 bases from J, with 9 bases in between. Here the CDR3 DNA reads TGTGCCAGTAGTAGACTTATTGATCAGCCCCAGCATTTT. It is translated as CASSRLIDQPQHF.

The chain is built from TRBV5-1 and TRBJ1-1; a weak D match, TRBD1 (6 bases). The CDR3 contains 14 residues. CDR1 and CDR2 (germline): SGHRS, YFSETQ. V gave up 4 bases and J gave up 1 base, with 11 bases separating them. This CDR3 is CASSLLTGNTEAFF. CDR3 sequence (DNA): TGCGCCAGCAGCCTTTTGACAGGGAACACTGAAGCTTTCTTT.

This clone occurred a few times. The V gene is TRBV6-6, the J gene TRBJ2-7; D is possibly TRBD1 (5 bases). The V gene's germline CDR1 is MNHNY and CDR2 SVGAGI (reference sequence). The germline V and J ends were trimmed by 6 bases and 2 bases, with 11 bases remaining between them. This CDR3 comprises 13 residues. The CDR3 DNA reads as TGTGCCAGCAGGGACACACTAACCTACGAGCAGTACTTC. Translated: CASRDTLTYEQYF.

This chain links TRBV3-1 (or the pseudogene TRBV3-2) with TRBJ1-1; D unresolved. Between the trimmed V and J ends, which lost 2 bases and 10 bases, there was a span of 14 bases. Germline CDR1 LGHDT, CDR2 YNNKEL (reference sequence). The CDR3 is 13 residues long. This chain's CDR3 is CASSQSYAGGAFF. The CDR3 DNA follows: TGTGCCAGCAGCCAATCTTATGCCGGTGGAGCTTTCTTT.

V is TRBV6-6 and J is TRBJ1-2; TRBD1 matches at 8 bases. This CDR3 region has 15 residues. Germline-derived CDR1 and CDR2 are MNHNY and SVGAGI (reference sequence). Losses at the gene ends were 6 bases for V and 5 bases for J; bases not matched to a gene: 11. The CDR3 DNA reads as TGTGCCAGCAGGTCCTCGGGACAGGAAGTTTATGGCTACACCTTC. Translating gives CASRSSGQEVYGYTF.

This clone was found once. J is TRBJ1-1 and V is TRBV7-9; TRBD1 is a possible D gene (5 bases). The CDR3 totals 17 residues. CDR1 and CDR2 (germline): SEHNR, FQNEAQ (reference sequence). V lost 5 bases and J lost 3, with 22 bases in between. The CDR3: CASSPRTGRPLDTEAFF. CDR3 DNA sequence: TGTGCCAGCAGCCCAAGAACAGGCCGGCCTTTGGACACTGAAGCTTTCTTT. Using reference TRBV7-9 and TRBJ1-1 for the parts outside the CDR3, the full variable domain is DTGVSQNPRHKITKRGQNVTFRCDPISEHNRLYWYRQTLGQGPEFLTYFQNEAQLEKSRLLSDRFSAERPKGSFSTLEIQRTEQGDSAMYLCASSPRTGRPLDTEAFFGQGTRLTVV.

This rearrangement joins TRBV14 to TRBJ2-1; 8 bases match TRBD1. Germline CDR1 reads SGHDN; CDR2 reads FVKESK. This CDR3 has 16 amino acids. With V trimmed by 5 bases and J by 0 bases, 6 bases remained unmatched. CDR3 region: CASSGQGYGSYNEQFF. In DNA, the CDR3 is TGTGCCAGCAGCGGACAGGGATATGGCTCCTACAATGAGCAGTTCTTC.

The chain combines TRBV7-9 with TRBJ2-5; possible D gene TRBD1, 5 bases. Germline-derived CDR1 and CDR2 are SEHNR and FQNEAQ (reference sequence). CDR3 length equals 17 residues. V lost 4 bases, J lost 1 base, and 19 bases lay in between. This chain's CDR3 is CASSSLSRDSSQETQYF. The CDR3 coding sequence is TGTGCCAGCAGCTCGTTGTCCAGGGATTCCAGCCAAGAGACCCAGTACTTC.

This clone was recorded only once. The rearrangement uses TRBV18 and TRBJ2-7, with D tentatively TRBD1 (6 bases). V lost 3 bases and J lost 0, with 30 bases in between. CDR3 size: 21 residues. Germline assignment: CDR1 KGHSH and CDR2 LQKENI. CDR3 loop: CASSPLGNRDKALRSSYEQYF. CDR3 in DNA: TGTGCCAGCTCACCGCTCGGAAACAGGGATAAAGCGCTAAGGAGCTCCTACGAGCAGTACTTC.

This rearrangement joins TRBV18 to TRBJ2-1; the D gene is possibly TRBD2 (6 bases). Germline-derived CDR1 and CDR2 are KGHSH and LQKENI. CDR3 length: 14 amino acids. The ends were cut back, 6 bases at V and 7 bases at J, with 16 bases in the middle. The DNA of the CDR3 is TGTGCCAGCTCTAACTCGGCGGGGTCGAATGAGCAGTTCTTC. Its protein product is CASSNSAGSNEQFF. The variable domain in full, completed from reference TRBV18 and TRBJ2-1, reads NAGVMQNPRHLVRRRGQEARLRCSPMKGHSHVYWYRQLPEEGLKFMVYLQKENIIDESGMPKERFSAEFPKEGPSILRIQQVVRGDSAAYFCASSNSAGSNEQFFGPGTRLTVL.

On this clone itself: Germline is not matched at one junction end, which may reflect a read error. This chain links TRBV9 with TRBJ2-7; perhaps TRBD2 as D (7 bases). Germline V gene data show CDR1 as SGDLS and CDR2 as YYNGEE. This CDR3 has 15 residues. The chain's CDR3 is CASSVGGGHSNEQYF. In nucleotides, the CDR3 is TGTGCCAGCAGCGTGGGGGGGGGACACTCCAACGAGCAGTACTTC.